A single T cell receptor (beta chain) is shown here with its context. Per the study methods: The authors estimated nucleated cell counts from reference gene primer amplification. Produced via immunoSEQ multiplex PCR; TCRdb's table is partial and in-frame only. D and trimming come from the DNA, and the V and J calls and clone size come from that table. The sample includes about 340,000 clones, roughly nine tenths of them seen just once. In terms of age and location, participants ranged from roughly 18 to 90 years and lived in approximately 24 US areas. This record belongs to a study of blood T cell repertoires in COVID-19. At the level of the study: PBMCs, B-cell-depleted T cells, or T cells provided the cDNA or gDNA that made up the material.

In germline, CDR1 is KGHDR, CDR2 SFDVKD. The CDR3 sequence is 14 residues long. V shed 5 bases and J shed 6 bases, with 13 bases lying between them. The sample taken for sequencing was PBMCs or T cells enriched from blood (not recorded which). This sequence joins TRBV24-1 and TRBJ1-5, with TRBD1 as a possible D gene (6 bases). This TCR was recovered from a woman aged 25 to 39 who had recovered from COVID-19. As DNA, the CDR3 is TGTGCCACCAGTGCACCAGGGGATGGTCAGCCCCAGCATTTT. It encodes CATSAPGDGQPQHF.